This T cell receptor (beta chain) was profiled in a study of cytomegalovirus exposure and HLA in healthy donors. Study-level information: Genotyping of more than 300 donors showed that about 79% belonged to the Caucasian-associated ancestry cluster.

About this clone itself: Its cognate antigen is unknown.

PCR was performed using 60 Vbeta and 13 Jbeta primers. The authors' processing: A later analysis counted approximately 80 million unique TCR beta chains, 9.5 million to 12 million shared. Profiling relied on immunoSEQ multiplex PCR, and the TCRdb table lists in-frame clones only, not all of them. The DNA gave D and trimming, while V, J and clone size come from that table. The sample consists of about 270,000 clones, roughly two thirds of them appearing once. The study's findings and limits: Exclusion as indistinguishable affected some V segments, including TRBV6-2 and TRBV6-3. Listed as cytomegalovirus-associated were 150 or so TCR beta chains.

The CDR3 totals 17 residues. The junction had 5 bases not matched to a gene; V was cut back by 4 bases and J by 1 base. CDR1 SQVTM and CDR2 ANQGSEA come from the germline V gene. This clonotype originated in a female donor in good health and CMV-seronegative. Sequencing was carried out using PBMCs. This chain connects TRBV29-1 to TRBJ2-1, with 15 bases identical to TRBD2. The CDR3 nucleotides read TGCAGCGTTGGGGGGACTAGCGGGAGGAATTCCTACAATGAGCAGTTCTTC. It is translated as CSVGGTSGRNSYNEQFF.